The 16 T cell receptor beta chains presented below share a single source sample, sequenced in a study of T cell repertoires in cytomegalovirus infection. MiXCR was run by TCRdb on the reads, yielding one entry per CDR3 protein. The table lists approximately 910,000 distinct CDR3 sequences, approximately 33% of them singletons. For these receptors, no antigen is known. The sample here was cultured CD8+ T cells from PBMCs, taken from culture after CMV antigen stimulation. The receptors stem from a human donor in good health (CMV status not recorded). Some clones in this sample may be carry-over from other donors' samples.

There are a few counts of this clonotype. The J gene is TRBJ2-7, the V gene TRBV7-6, with D possibly TRBD1 on 6 matching bases. The germline V and J ends were trimmed by 5 bases and 0 bases, with 14 bases remaining between them. Germline CDR1 is SGHVS and CDR2 is FNYEAQ. The CDR3 spans 15 residues. The CDR3 protein is CASSPEQGSSYEQYF. The CDR3 DNA is TGTGCCAGCAGCCCCGAACAGGGAAGCTCCTACGAGCAGTACTTC.

This clonotype came up a few times. The chain carries TRBV7-9 and TRBJ2-3; 8 bases are shared with TRBD2. J was trimmed by 2 bases and V by 3 bases; bases with no gene match: 10. The CDR3 covers 17 residues. Germline loops: CDR1 SEHNR, CDR2 FQNEAQ (reference sequence). CDR3 residues: CASSFSGALTHTDTQYF. CDR3 sequence (DNA): TGTGCCAGCAGCTTTAGCGGGGCCCTTACCCACACAGATACGCAGTATTTT.

With respect to this clonotype: This may stem from a read error, because a much larger clone lies one nucleotide away. The genes are TRBV7-6 and TRBJ1-1; D call uncertain. The CDR3 runs to 13 residues. The germline V gene encodes CDR1 SGHVS and CDR2 FNYEAQ. As DNA, the CDR3 is TGTGCCGGCAGCTTAGCGCCAGGTACTGAAGCTTTCTTT. Its translation: CAGSLAPGTEAFF.

The J gene is TRBJ1-5, the V gene TRBV19; a weak D match, TRBD1 (5 bases). Trimming left V 6 bases short and J 7 bases short, with 19 bases between. This CDR3 comprises 15 residues. Per germline, CDR1 LNHDA and CDR2 SQIVND (reference sequence). The chain's CDR3 is CASSPRGGAGQPQHF. The CDR3 nucleotides read TGTGCCAGTAGCCCTCGAGGAGGCGCAGGGCAGCCCCAGCATTTT.

The chain recombines TRBV6-5 with TRBJ1-2; a possible D gene is TRBD1 (6 bases). The germline gives CDR1 MNHEY, CDR2 SVGAGI. The CDR3 is 13 residues long. V shed 7 bases and J shed 4 bases, with 13 bases lying between them. As DNA, the CDR3 is TGTGCCAGCACCCAAGGACAGACCTATGGCTACACCTTC. Amino acid sequence: CASTQGQTYGYTF.

This clonotype occurred a few times. The V and J genes are TRBV10-3 and TRBJ2-3, with 8 positions matching TRBD2. V lost 1 base to trimming and J lost 1 base; unmatched junction nucleotides: 10. The CDR3 is 18 amino acids. The germline V gene has CDR1 ENHRY and CDR2 SYGVKD. CDR3 residues: CAISEFKLAGGGTDTQYF. CDR3 DNA: TGTGCCATCAGTGAGTTCAAGCTAGCGGGTGGGGGCACAGATACGCAGTATTTT.

As concerns this clonotype: This clone may be a read error of a much larger clone one base away. This rearrangement joins TRBV12-3 or TRBV12-4 to TRBJ2-1; 10 nucleotides line up with TRBD2. This CDR3 is built from 14 residues. Trimming at V came to 6 bases and at J to 5 bases, leaving 4 bases not matched to a gene. The CDR3 DNA reads as TGTGCCAGCAGGGGACTAGCGACTGACAATGAGCAGTTCTTC. As protein: CASRGLATDNEQFF.

This clonotype has more than one count but fewer than ten. The J gene is TRBJ1-2, the V gene TRBV6-5; 7 bases agree with TRBD1. The germline V gene encodes CDR1 MNHEY and CDR2 SVGAGI. This CDR3 spans 14 amino acids. V was pared by 7 bases and J by 4 bases, with 9 bases of the junction left unmatched. This CDR3 reads CASKNSGGAYGYTF. For the CDR3, the DNA is TGTGCCAGCAAAAACTCAGGGGGGGCCTATGGCTACACCTTC.

This clonotype was found once. The chain is built from TRBV27 and TRBJ1-2; 7 bases line up with TRBD1. The V segment lost 8 bases and the J segment 5 bases; nucleotides outside the gene matches: 14. The germline V gene encodes CDR1 MNHEY and CDR2 SMNVEV (reference sequence). This CDR3 contains 15 residues. Written as DNA, the CDR3 is TGTGCCAGCCGACCCTCCGGGACAGCACTATATGGCTACACCTTC. Protein sequence: CASRPSGTALYGYTF.

There are many counts of this clonotype. The J gene is TRBJ2-2, the V gene TRBV7-2; D call uncertain. V gave up 5 bases and J gave up 3 bases, with 19 bases separating them. Looked up from germline, CDR1 is SGHTA and CDR2 is FQGNSA. The CDR3 has 17 residues. The CDR3 region is CASSPTHRLVDTGELFF. The CDR3 nucleotides are TGTGCCAGCAGCCCGACCCATCGATTAGTTGACACCGGGGAGCTGTTTTTT.

The CDR3 loop is CASSKKGGLNTGELFF. The CDR3 region has the DNA TGTGCCAGCAGTAAAAAGGGGGGATTGAACACCGGGGAGCTGTTTTTT. The chain employs TRBV2 and TRBJ2-2, with D perhaps given as TRBD1 or TRBD2 (6 bases each). This CDR3 has 16 amino acids. Germline values: CDR1 SNHLY, CDR2 FYNNEI. Trimming took off 5 bases at V and 1 base at J, with 14 bases between the two ends.

The genes are TRBV19 and TRBJ2-5; D unclear. CDR3 length: 13 amino acids. Germline V gene lookup returns CDR1 LNHDA and CDR2 SQIVND (reference sequence). V was shortened by 7 bases and J by 5 bases, with 14 bases between the two germline ends. CDR3 DNA: TGTGCCAGTACCCCGTCCCGTGGGGAGACCCAGTACTTC. Protein sequence: CASTPSRGETQYF.

This clonotype turned up a few times. The J gene is TRBJ1-2, the V gene TRBV6-5, with D uncertain. V lost 5 bases and J 3 bases, leaving 10 bases between the germline ends. Germline CDR1 reads MNHEY; CDR2 reads SVGAGI. The CDR3 has 13 amino acids. Here the CDR3 reads CASSPLSYYGYTF. The CDR3 nucleotides read TGTGCCAGCAGTCCCCTTTCCTACTATGGCTACACCTTC.

This clonotype was found a few times. The V gene is TRBV4-1, the J gene TRBJ2-2; D not certain. The CDR3 extends over 14 amino acids. Germline V gives CDR1 MGHRA, CDR2 YSYEKL. V lost 4 bases to trimming and J lost 0 bases, with 6 bases between them. CDR3 DNA sequence: TGCGCCAGCAGCCCAATCGCGAACACCGGGGAGCTGTTTTTT. Protein: CASSPIANTGELFF.

The V gene is TRBV12-3 or TRBV12-4, the J gene TRBJ2-4; 7 bases fit TRBD2. The V and J ends lost 3 bases and 3 bases, in that order; junction bases with no gene match: 2. The CDR3 totals 14 residues. CDR3 in DNA: TGTGCCAGCAGTTTTTGGGGGGGCAAAAACATTCAGTACTTC. Amino acid sequence: CASSFWGGKNIQYF.

The rearrangement links TRBV12-3 or TRBV12-4 to TRBJ1-5; unclear D gene. The germline V and J ends were trimmed by 8 bases and 5 bases, with 16 bases remaining between them. The CDR3 spans 14 residues. The CDR3 nucleotides read TGTGCCAGCCGGGCGAGAGATATTCATCAGCCCCAGCATTTT. This gives the protein CASRARDIHQPQHF.